The present TCR beta chain was sequenced within a study of patients and donors after allogeneic stem cell transplantation. This clonotype has only a few counts. The CDR3 is 14 residues long. V gave up 4 bases and J gave up 2 bases; unmatched junction bases: 3. TCRdb reprocessed the RT-PCR reads via MiXCR and lists one record per CDR3 protein. The table has 70,000 or so distinct CDR3 sequences, about a quarter seen once. The chain is built from TRBV12-3 or TRBV12-4 and TRBJ2-7, with 9 nucleotides matching TRBD1. This sequence originates from a human donor who was either an allogeneic HSCT recipient or a stem cell or donor lymphocyte infusion donor (not recorded which). It is not recorded whose cells these are; they may come from a transplant donor. The specimen sequenced was blood, either unsorted or a sorted T cell fraction (not recorded which). DNA of the CDR3: TGTGCCAGCAGTTGGGGACAGGGTACCTACGAGCAGTACTTC. Translating it yields CASSWGQGTYEQYF.